This passage covers 25 T cell receptor beta chains from one sample sequenced in a study of molecular identifiers for immune sequencing clone quantification. TCRdb reprocessed the PCR reads via MiXCR and lists one record per CDR3 protein. Of 15,000 to 20,000 distinct CDR3 sequences listed, about a fifth are singletons. The sequenced sample consisted of naive CD8+ T cells from blood, with Jurkat cell RNA spiked in. As for subset: FACS-sorted CD8+CD4-CCR7+CD45RA+ naive T cells. All receptors come from a human donor in good health. Some libraries in this study had Jurkat cell RNA spiked in.

In its sample, this clonotype was seen once. The junction differs from germline at one of its ends, possibly a read error. The chain recombines TRBV24-1 with TRBJ2-3; tentative D call: TRBD1 (5 bases). Per germline, CDR1 KGHDR and CDR2 SFDVKD. CDR3 length: 14 residues. The CDR3 sequence is CTTSEGVSRGTQYF. CDR3 sequence (DNA): TGTACCACCAGTGAAGGGGTCTCTCGAGGTACGCAGTATTTT.

The genes are TRBV6-5 and TRBJ2-6; D call uncertain. The V end was cut by 1 base, the J end by 4 bases, with 17 bases between. CDR1 and CDR2 from the germline V gene are MNHEY and SVGAGI. This CDR3 comprises 18 residues. The CDR3 loop is CASSYLTFDGSGANVLTF. The CDR3 coding sequence is TGTGCCAGCAGTTACTTGACCTTCGACGGCTCCGGGGCCAACGTCCTGACTTTC.

With regard to this clonotype: It may be a read error: a sequence one base away is much more abundant. This chain connects TRBV5-1 to TRBJ2-1, with D possibly TRBD2 on 6 matching bases. This CDR3 is 14 amino acids long. CDR1 is SGHRS, CDR2 YFSETQ, per germline. CDR3 DNA: TGCACCAGCAGCTTGGAGATTGCGGGATCAGAGCAGTTCTTC. Its protein product is CTSSLEIAGSEQFF.

This clonotype has only a few counts. The V call is TRBV15, the J call TRBJ2-2; 9 nucleotides agree with TRBD1. The ends lost 5 bases at V and 5 bases at J; junction bases unmatched: 12. Germline V gene data show CDR1 as LNHNV and CDR2 as YYDKDF (reference sequence). The CDR3 runs 17 residues. CDR3 sequence: CATSPLNRGLSTGELFF. The DNA for the CDR3 is TGTGCCACCAGCCCGCTAAACAGGGGGCTAAGTACCGGGGAGCTGTTTTTT.

This clonotype was detected many times. The chain employs TRBV20-1 and TRBJ2-1; D gene unclear. Trimming shortened V by 2 bases and J by 0 bases, and 8 bases separated the two germline ends. The CDR3 has 14 residues. Looked up from germline, CDR1 is DFQATT and CDR2 is SNEGSKA (reference sequence). Here the CDR3 DNA reads TGCAGTGCTAGATTCCCCGGCTCCTACAATGAGCAGTTCTTC. Residues: CSARFPGSYNEQFF.

In the case of this clonotype: A much larger clonotype is one base distant, so this may be a read error. The V call is TRBV9, the J call TRBJ2-3, with D tentatively TRBD2 (6 bases). There are 15 residues in the CDR3. V was shortened by 4 bases and J by 2 bases, with 14 bases between the two germline ends. Germline loops: CDR1 SGDLS, CDR2 YYNGEE. The CDR3 loop is CASSQRGGFTDTQYF. CDR3 DNA: TGTGCCAGCAGCCAGAGAGGAGGGTTCACAGATACGCAGTATTTT.

This chain joins TRBV12-3 or TRBV12-4 and TRBJ1-5, with D maybe TRBD1 (6 bases). This CDR3 spans 15 amino acids. V was pared by 6 bases and J by 4 bases, with 16 bases between. The CDR3 DNA is TGTGCCAGCAGGAAACAGGGACCTCCAAATCAGCCCCAGCATTTT. It yields the protein CASRKQGPPNQPQHF.

The V call is TRBV12-3 or TRBV12-4, the J call TRBJ2-5, with 13 bases that match TRBD2. The V segment lost 7 bases and the J segment 1 base; nucleotides outside the gene matches: 21. The CDR3 is 21 residues long. The CDR3 nucleotides are TGTGCCAGCACCTCCTCAAGTCCACCCGGGACTAGCGGGGCCCCCCAAGAGACCCAGTACTTC. This encodes CASTSSSPPGTSGAPQETQYF.

This clonotype was seen ten or more times. J is TRBJ2-1 and V is TRBV7-9; the D is unclear. The CDR3 sequence is 15 residues long. Looked up from germline, CDR1 is SEHNR and CDR2 is FQNEAQ (reference sequence). V dropped 0 bases and J dropped 5 bases, with 11 bases sitting between them. CDR3 in DNA: TGTGCCAGCAGCTTAGCGCTGACTGCGCACAATGAGCAGTTCTTC. Translating it yields CASSLALTAHNEQFF.

The chain employs TRBV20-1 and TRBJ2-2; TRBD2 agrees at 8 bases. The germline V gene has CDR1 DFQATT and CDR2 SNEGSKA (reference sequence). Losses at the gene ends were 3 bases for V and 6 bases for J; bases not matched to a gene: 6. This CDR3 region has 14 residues. The CDR3 sequence is CSASSGGKPGELFF. CDR3 nucleotide sequence: TGCAGTGCTAGTTCGGGAGGGAAACCCGGGGAGCTGTTTTTT.

This clonotype turned up a few times. The chain carries TRBV11-2 and TRBJ2-1, with 13 bases fitting TRBD2. This CDR3 has 14 residues. V dropped 9 bases and J dropped 10; count of bases not matched to a gene: 9. Germline CDR1 SGHAT, CDR2 FQNNGV. The CDR3 protein is CASGLAGDPREQFF. Here the CDR3 DNA reads TGTGCCAGTGGACTAGCGGGAGATCCTCGCGAGCAGTTCTTC.

The rearrangement links TRBV7-9 to TRBJ2-7, with D perhaps TRBD2 (7 bases). The CDR3 has 16 amino acids. Between the trimmed V and J ends, which lost 1 base and 3 bases, there was a span of 16 bases. Germline V CDR1 and CDR2: SEHNR, FQNEAQ (reference sequence). Here the CDR3 reads CASSLGGGPQLYEQYF. The CDR3 DNA follows: TGTGCCAGCAGCTTAGGGGGGGGCCCCCAACTCTACGAGCAGTACTTC.

This sequence joins TRBV29-1 and TRBJ2-3; D call uncertain. This CDR3 comprises 14 residues. V was clipped by 5 bases and J by 1 base, with 13 bases between them. Germline-derived CDR1 and CDR2 are SQVTM and ANQGSEA. In DNA, the CDR3 is TGCAGCGTTCTCGGTGACGGACGCACAGATACGCAGTATTTT. Protein product: CSVLGDGRTDTQYF.

This chain uses TRBV4-3 with TRBJ2-1; maybe TRBD1 (5 bases). The CDR3 has 15 amino acids. Per the germline V gene, CDR1 is LGHNA and CDR2 is YSLEER. The V gene lost 1 base and the J gene lost 4 bases, with 11 bases spanning the gap. CDR3 nucleotides: TGCGCCAGCAGCCAAGCCTGGGGCTGGTACAATGAGCAGTTCTTC. Translation: CASSQAWGWYNEQFF.

This clonotype appeared many times. The chain carries TRBV20-1 and TRBJ2-3; 8 nucleotides match TRBD1. The germline gives CDR1 DFQATT, CDR2 SNEGSKA (reference sequence). V shed 6 bases and J 5 bases; nucleotides not matched to a gene: 7. The CDR3 runs 13 residues. CDR3 DNA sequence: TGCAGTGCCCCCGGACAGGGAGGAGATACGCAGTATTTT. Protein product: CSAPGQGGDTQYF.

This clonotype qualifies as medium-sized. V gene TRBV5-1 combines with J gene TRBJ2-1; D is possibly TRBD1 (5 bases). The CDR3 is 15 residues long. V was shortened by 0 bases and J by 2 bases, with 9 bases between the two germline ends. CDR1 SGHRS and CDR2 YFSETQ come from the germline V gene. The CDR3, as DNA: TGCGCCAGCAGCTTGGCAGGGTTCGCCTACAATGAGCAGTTCTTC. Its translation: CASSLAGFAYNEQFF.

The V gene is TRBV7-9, the J gene TRBJ2-7; no firm D call. This CDR3 comprises 12 residues. Looked up from germline, CDR1 is SEHNR and CDR2 is FQNEAQ (reference sequence). V lost 4 bases, J lost 1 base, and 5 bases lay in between. CDR3 DNA sequence: TGTGCCAGCAGCTCTAGTTCCTACGAGCAGTACTTC. Translating it yields CASSSSSYEQYF.

This clonotype was detected many times. This chain joins TRBV6-5 and TRBJ1-1, with a tentative D call TRBD1 (6 bases). CDR3 size: 13 residues. The V and J ends lost 2 bases and 7 bases respectively, with 11 bases between them. Germline V lookup: CDR1 MNHEY, CDR2 SVGAGI. DNA of the CDR3: TGTGCCAGCAGTTACGGGCAGGGGCTTGAAGCTTTCTTT. Translated: CASSYGQGLEAFF.

Ten or more counts support this clonotype. J is TRBJ1-1 and V is TRBV7-9; D not certain. This CDR3 contains 12 residues. Deletions cut 1 base from V and 0 bases from J, with 0 bases between. Germline V gene data show CDR1 as SEHNR and CDR2 as FQNEAQ (reference sequence). As DNA, the CDR3 is TGTGCCAGCAGCTTAGTGAACACTGAAGCTTTCTTT. Translation: CASSLVNTEAFF.

This clonotype came up a few times. This chain connects TRBV15 to TRBJ2-2, with 7 bases identical to TRBD2. This CDR3 is built from 15 residues. Germline CDR1 reads LNHNV; CDR2 reads YYDKDF (reference sequence). With V trimmed by 0 bases and J by 3 bases, 1 base remained unmatched. CDR3 in amino acids: CATSRDRGDTGELFF. The CDR3 coding sequence is TGTGCCACCAGCAGAGATCGGGGGGACACCGGGGAGCTGTTTTTT.

Remarks on this clonotype: With a much larger clone just one base away, this may be a read error. This chain uses TRBV14 with TRBJ2-1, with D possibly being TRBD2 (5 bases). There are 16 residues in the CDR3. Per germline, CDR1 SGHDN and CDR2 FVKESK. The CDR3 nucleotides read TGTGCCAGCAGCCAAGGAGGGCTGGGAATCTACGATGAGCAGTTCTTC. It is translated as CASSQGGLGIYDEQFF.

The rearrangement links TRBV21-1 to TRBJ2-1. TRBV21-1 is an annotated pseudogene. The CDR3 has 15 residues. CDR3 DNA sequence: TGTGCCAGCAGCCATCCACTGACCAGTTACGATGAGCAGTTCTTC. It codes for CASSHPLTSYDEQFF.

This clonotype was seen only a few times. V gene TRBV15 combines with J gene TRBJ2-1, with D unclear. The CDR3 runs to 16 residues. The germline V gene has CDR1 LNHNV and CDR2 YYDKDF (reference sequence). V shed 1 base and J shed 6 bases, with 16 bases lying between them. The CDR3 nucleotides are TGTGCCACCAGCAGAGTAGGATACGGAGCACGCAATGAGCAGTTCTTC. It codes for CATSRVGYGARNEQFF.

This clonotype was recorded at least ten times. The gene calls are TRBV20-1 and TRBJ2-3, with TRBD2 matching 10 bases. J gave up 5 bases and V 1 base, and 9 bases lay outside the gene matches. Germline V lookup: CDR1 DFQATT, CDR2 SNEGSKA (reference sequence). This CDR3 contains 16 residues. CDR3 in amino acids: CSARGGLAGALDTQYF. The CDR3 DNA is TGCAGTGCTAGAGGTGGGCTAGCGGGAGCGTTAGATACGCAGTATTTT.

This clonotype was seen repeatedly, ten times or more. The V gene is TRBV15, the J gene TRBJ2-5, with 9 bases matching TRBD1. V dropped 7 bases and J dropped 4; count of bases not matched to a gene: 10. The CDR3 covers 15 residues. From germline, CDR1 is LNHNV and CDR2 YYDKDF (reference sequence). DNA of the CDR3: TGTGCCACCACCCCGGACAGGGGAAGTAGAGAGACCCAGTACTTC. This gives the protein CATTPDRGSRETQYF.